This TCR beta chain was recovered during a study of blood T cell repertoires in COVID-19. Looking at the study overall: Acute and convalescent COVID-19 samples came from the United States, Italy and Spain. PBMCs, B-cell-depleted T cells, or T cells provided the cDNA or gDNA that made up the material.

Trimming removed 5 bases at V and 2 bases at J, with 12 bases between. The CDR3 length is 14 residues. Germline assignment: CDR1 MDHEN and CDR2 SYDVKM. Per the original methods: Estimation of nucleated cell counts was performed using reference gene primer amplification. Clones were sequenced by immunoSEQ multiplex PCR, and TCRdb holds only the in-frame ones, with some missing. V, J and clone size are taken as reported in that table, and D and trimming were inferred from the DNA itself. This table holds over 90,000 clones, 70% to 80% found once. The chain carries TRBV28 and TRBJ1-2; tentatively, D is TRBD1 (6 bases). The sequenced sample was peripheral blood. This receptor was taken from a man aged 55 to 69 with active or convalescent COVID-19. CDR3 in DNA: TGTGCCAGCAGTCTGACGGGACACAACTATGGCTACACCTTC. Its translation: CASSLTGHNYGYTF.